A selection of T cell receptor beta chains follows, all from one sample in a study of CDR3 diversity in severe acne. Using its own MiXCR run on the PCR reads, TCRdb lists one record per CDR3 protein. Counted here are approximately 80,000 distinct CDR3 sequences, under 65% occurring once; the ten biggest clones make up roughly an eighth. The sample was blood. The receptors derive from a male donor in good health, without acne. Both conserved end residues are part of each CDR3. The order of the fields is V gene, J gene, clone size, D gene, CDR3 protein, CDR3 DNA. The D gene is left open where the match is weak. Expanded clones get a size class; other rows say once, few or many, or leave the size out.

TRBV7-6	TRBJ2-7	-	TRBD1	CASSYGTGKYEQYF	TGTGCCAGCAGCTATGGGACAGGAAAGTACGAGCAGTACTTC
TRBV6-1	TRBJ2-3	once	TRBD2	CASSLLAVQVDTQYF	TGTGCCAGCAGTTTACTAGCGGTGCAAGTAGATACGCAGTATTTT
TRBV5-1	TRBJ1-1	few	-	CASSLEWGTNEAFF	TGCGCCAGCAGCTTGGAATGGGGTACGAATGAAGCTTTCTTT
TRBV2	TRBJ2-3	few	TRBD2	CATAGTSGTLGTDTQYF	TGTGCCACCGCCGGGACTAGCGGGACGTTAGGCACAGATACGCAGTATTTT
TRBV15	TRBJ2-7	-	TRBD1	CATSRRDRDLLYF	TGTGCCACCAGCAGAAGAGACAGGGACCTTCTCTACTTC
TRBV7-3	TRBJ2-7	few	TRBD2	CASSATSVYEQYF	TGTGCCAGCAGCGCGACTAGCGTGTACGAGCAGTACTTC
TRBV20-1	TRBJ1-2	-	-	CSATPSGANYGYTF	TGCAGTGCCACCCCGTCAGGGGCTAACTATGGCTACACCTTC
TRBV20-1	TRBJ1-6	-	-	CSAIGGNSPLHF	TGCAGTGCTATAGGAGGGAACTCACCCCTCCACTTT
TRBV5-1	TRBJ2-2	many	-	CASSPGHRNTGELFF	TGCGCCAGCAGCCCAGGACATAGGAACACCGGGGAGCTGTTTTTT
TRBV7-3	TRBJ2-2	few	-	CASSRGANTGELFF	TGTGCCAGCAGCCGCGGTGCGAACACCGGGGAGCTGTTTTTT